This T cell receptor (beta chain) derives from a study of beta chain features in type 1 diabetes. Expressed TCRB transcripts were sequenced because the entire RNA isolate underwent reverse transcription. Sequencing used immunoSEQ multiplex PCR; TCRdb keeps in-frame clones, though not all of them. The data show roughly 100,000 clones, with about 26% seen just once and 0.53% held by the top ten. Study results and limitations: Patients with Type 1 diabetes showed moderately but significantly shorter TCRB CDR3s in all four CD4+ subsets.

This clone has a handful of counts. The antigen remains undetermined. The CDR3 has 15 residues. V lost 4 bases and J 1 base, leaving 14 bases between the germline ends. Germline V gives CDR1 SGHVS, CDR2 FNYEAQ. Sequenced material: central memory CD4+ T cells from blood. This receptor was obtained from a woman aged 18-30 years with type 1 diabetes. The genes are TRBV7-6 and TRBJ2-7; maybe TRBD1 (6 bases). The DNA for the CDR3 is TGTGCCAGCAGCTCCCTTAACGACAGGTCCTACGAGCAGTACTTC. It codes for CASSSLNDRSYEQYF.